The present T cell receptor beta chain was sequenced within a study of blood T cell repertoires in COVID-19. Sequencing used immunoSEQ multiplex PCR; TCRdb keeps in-frame clones, though not all of them. The data contain 100,000 or so clones, about 86% of them seen just once; the ten biggest clones take up 30% to 45%. Germline V lookup: CDR1 LNHNV, CDR2 YYDKDF (reference sequence). The CDR3 length is 15 residues. Trimming at V came to 5 bases and at J to 1 base, leaving 6 bases not matched to a gene. The rearrangement joins TRBV15 to TRBJ2-7, with 9 bases that match TRBD2. Sequenced input: peripheral blood. The TCR originated in a man at least 80 years old with acute or convalescent COVID-19. The CDR3 loop reads CATSEGLAGSYEQYF. The CDR3 DNA reads as TGTGCCACCAGCGAGGGGCTAGCGGGATCCTACGAGCAGTACTTC.